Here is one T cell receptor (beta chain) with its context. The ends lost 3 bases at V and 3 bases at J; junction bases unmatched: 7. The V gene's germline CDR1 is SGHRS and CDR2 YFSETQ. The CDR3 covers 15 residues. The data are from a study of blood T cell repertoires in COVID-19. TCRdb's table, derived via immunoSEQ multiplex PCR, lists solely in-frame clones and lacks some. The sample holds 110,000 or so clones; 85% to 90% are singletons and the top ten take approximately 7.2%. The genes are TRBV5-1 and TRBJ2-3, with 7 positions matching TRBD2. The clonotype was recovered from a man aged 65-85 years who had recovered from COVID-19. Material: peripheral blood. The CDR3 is CASSSSGAGTDTQYF. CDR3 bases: TGCGCCAGCAGCTCTAGCGGAGCTGGGACAGATACGCAGTATTTT.